The 27 T cell receptor beta chains given below trace back to one sample, sequenced in a study of identical twins. Via MiXCR, TCRdb re-called the 5' RACE reads, giving one row per CDR3 protein. This sample has under 900,000 distinct CDR3 sequences; roughly an eighth occur once, and the top ten carry under 2%. Another study also made use of these data, one on yellow fever vaccine responses in identical twins.

The sample taken for sequencing was PBMCs. These receptors all come from a young woman in good health.

This clonotype was observed a few times. The chain links TRBV25-1 to TRBJ1-2; 7 nucleotides agree with TRBD1. The CDR3 spans 16 residues. The germline V gene encodes CDR1 MGHDK and CDR2 SYGVNS. The J segment lost 5 bases and the V segment lost 1 base, leaving 10 bases of the junction unmatched. CDR3 in DNA: TGTGCCAGCAGTGAATCACCACTACAGGGGATTTATGGCTACACCTTC. Protein product: CASSESPLQGIYGYTF.

The J gene is TRBJ2-7, the V gene TRBV20-1; tentative D call: TRBD1 (7 bases). Germline CDR1 and CDR2: DFQATT and SNEGSKA (reference sequence). V was pared by 6 bases and J by 7 bases, with 13 bases between. This CDR3 has 11 residues. The CDR3 here is CSARGAVEQYF. CDR3 coding DNA: TGCAGTGCCAGGGGGGCAGTTGAGCAGTACTTC.

This clonotype was seen a few times. The gene calls are TRBV19 and TRBJ2-6; D gene unclear. The V end lost 5 bases, the J end lost 0 bases, and 11 bases lay between the germline ends. The CDR3 loop spans 16 amino acids. Per the germline V gene, CDR1 is LNHDA and CDR2 is SQIVND (reference sequence). Here the CDR3 DNA reads TGTGCCAGTAGTGGCTATGGTAGCTCTGGGGCCAACGTCCTGACTTTC. Amino acid sequence: CASSGYGSSGANVLTF.

This clonotype has more than one count but fewer than ten. This chain connects TRBV12-3 or TRBV12-4 to TRBJ1-6; no definite D call. Trimming took 2 bases from V and 8 from J, leaving 10 bases between them. The CDR3 runs to 14 residues. The CDR3 sequence: CASSLRTGYSPLHF. The CDR3 DNA reads TGTGCCAGCAGTTTAAGGACCGGCTATTCACCCCTCCACTTT.

CDR3 bases: TGTGCCAGCAGTTACAGGACAGGGGGCTTCGGGTATGGCTACACCTTC. It yields the protein CASSYRTGGFGYGYTF. This chain uses TRBV6-5 with TRBJ1-2; 11 bases are a match to TRBD1. Germline V gene sequence: CDR1 MNHEY, CDR2 SVGAGI. J was trimmed by 5 bases and V by 2 bases; bases with no gene match: 7. The CDR3 loop spans 16 amino acids.

The J gene is TRBJ2-7, the V gene TRBV5-4; 7 bases fit TRBD1. CDR1 SGHNT and CDR2 YYREEE come from the germline V gene (reference sequence). Germline trimming cut 4 bases from V and 5 bases from J; bases unmatched to any gene: 15. The CDR3 extends over 16 amino acids. DNA for the CDR3: TGTGCCAGCAGCGGGACGACAGGGTTTGAGGTTCACGAGCAGTACTTC. Protein sequence: CASSGTTGFEVHEQYF.

This clonotype was recorded many times. The chain combines TRBV15 with TRBJ2-7, with 7 bases that match TRBD2. The V gene end was trimmed by 1 base and the J gene end by 2 bases; junction bases not matched to a gene: 8. The CDR3 length is 16 residues. From germline, CDR1 is LNHNV and CDR2 YYDKDF (reference sequence). CDR3 residues: CATSRGLAGGAYEQYF. CDR3 DNA sequence: TGTGCCACCAGCAGAGGACTAGCCGGAGGGGCCTACGAGCAGTACTTC. Full variable domain (rest looked up from reference TRBV15 and TRBJ2-7): DAMVIQNPRYQVTQFGKPVTLSCSQTLNHNVMYWYQQKSSQAPKLLFHYYDKDFNNEADTPDNFQSRRPNTSFCFLDIRSPGLGDTAMYLCATSRGLAGGAYEQYFGPGTRLTVT.

This clonotype was counted between two and nine times. Germline is not matched at one junction end, which may reflect a read error. The CDR3 DNA is TGTGCCAGCAGCTTATCCCAGGGGGGGTGGCAGTATGGCTACACCTTC. Protein product: CASSLSQGGWQYGYTF. V usage is TRBV28 and J usage is TRBJ1-2, with 7 bases fitting TRBD1. CDR3 length: 16 amino acids. CDR1 is MDHEN and CDR2 is SYDVKM in the germline V gene.

The chain couples TRBV5-1 to TRBJ2-5, with unresolved D. Trimming cost V 4 bases and J 1 base, with 23 bases left between them. Per germline, CDR1 SGHRS and CDR2 YFSETQ. The CDR3 loop spans 18 amino acids. The CDR3 here is CASSPNPAASALQETQYF. The CDR3 DNA sequence: TGCGCCAGCAGCCCCAATCCCGCAGCGAGCGCGCTCCAAGAGACCCAGTACTTC.

Notes on this clonotype: The junction departs from the called germline gene at one end, perhaps through a read error. The chain links TRBV4-1 to TRBJ1-1; weak D call: TRBD1 (6 bases). This CDR3 is built from 15 residues. CDR1 is MGHRA and CDR2 is YSYEKL in the germline V gene. CDR3 DNA sequence: TGCGCCAGCACCCAAAGGGGGTCCATGAACACTGAAGCTTTCTTT. Amino acids: CASTQRGSMNTEAFF.

Only a few counts were recorded for this clonotype. This chain uses TRBV20-1 with TRBJ1-1; the D is unclear. Trimming removed 4 bases from V and 1 base from J, with 13 bases in between. This CDR3 has 14 amino acids. Germline V gene data show CDR1 as DFQATT and CDR2 as SNEGSKA (reference sequence). CDR3 loop: CSANAVETNTEAFF. CDR3 DNA sequence: TGCAGTGCTAATGCCGTGGAGACGAACACTGAAGCTTTCTTT.

The J gene is TRBJ2-5, the V gene TRBV12-3 or TRBV12-4; D unresolved. With 3 bases removed from V and 5 bases from J, the gap between germline ends came to 10 bases. This CDR3 has 13 residues. The CDR3 sequence is CASSFYNLETQYF. CDR3 DNA: TGTGCCAGCAGTTTTTATAATCTGGAGACCCAGTACTTC.

This clonotype has a handful of counts. V is TRBV29-1 and J is TRBJ1-4; the match to TRBD1 covers 9 bases. CDR1 SQVTM and CDR2 ANQGSEA come from the germline V gene. This CDR3 is 15 amino acids long. With V trimmed by 4 bases and J by 7 bases, 10 bases remained unmatched. CDR3 region: CSVALPQGAVEKLFF. As DNA, the CDR3 is TGCAGCGTTGCCCTACCACAGGGGGCCGTTGAAAAACTGTTTTTT. The variable domain in full, completed from reference TRBV29-1 and TRBJ1-4, reads SAVISQKPSRDICQRGTSLTIQCQVDSQVTMMFWYRQQPGQSLTLIATANQGSEATYESGFVIDKFPISRPNLTFSTLTVSNMSPEDSSIYLCSVALPQGAVEKLFFGSGTQLSVL.

This clonotype was seen a handful of times. This chain joins TRBV20-1 and TRBJ2-3, with 7 bases lining up with TRBD2. With 3 bases clipped from V and 3 bases from J, the junction kept 6 bases outside the gene matches. Germline V gives CDR1 DFQATT, CDR2 SNEGSKA (reference sequence). This CDR3 comprises 14 residues. The CDR3 DNA reads as TGCAGTGCTAGCCGAGCGGGATTAACAGATACGCAGTATTTT. Translating it yields CSASRAGLTDTQYF.

V is TRBV7-8 and J is TRBJ2-3, with TRBD2 matching over 14 bases. The CDR3 has 18 residues. V lost 5 bases, J lost 0 bases, and 7 bases stayed unmatched. Germline loops: CDR1 SGHVS, CDR2 FQNEAQ. CDR3 residues: CASSLGLAGGHSTDTQYF. The CDR3, as DNA: TGTGCCAGCAGCCTCGGACTAGCGGGGGGCCATAGCACAGATACGCAGTATTTT. Filled out from reference TRBV7-8 and TRBJ2-3, the complete variable domain reads GAGVSQSPRYKVAKRGQDVALRCDPISGHVSLFWYQQALGQGPEFLTYFQNEAQLDKSGLPSDRFFAERPEGSVSTLKIQRTQQEDSAVYLCASSLGLAGGHSTDTQYFGPGTRLTVL.

The rearrangement joins TRBV11-2 to TRBJ2-1; 7 bases match TRBD2. With V trimmed by 0 bases and J by 4 bases, 6 bases remained unmatched. The CDR3 length is 16 residues. Germline V gives CDR1 SGHAT, CDR2 FQNNGV. CDR3: CASSLDVGGGYNEQFF. The CDR3 DNA is TGTGCCAGCAGCTTAGATGTGGGGGGGGGTTACAATGAGCAGTTCTTC.

The chain uses TRBV2 and TRBJ1-5; D gene uncertain. V shed 0 bases and J shed 6 bases, with 12 bases lying between them. The CDR3 extends over 15 amino acids. Germline V CDR1 and CDR2: SNHLY, FYNNEI. Here the CDR3 reads CASSEASGGFQPQHF. The DNA for the CDR3 is TGTGCCAGCAGTGAAGCGTCCGGCGGGTTTCAGCCCCAGCATTTT. Filled out from reference TRBV2 and TRBJ1-5, the complete variable domain reads EPEVTQTPSHQVTQMGQEVILRCVPISNHLYFYWYRQILGQKVEFLVSFYNNEISEKSEIFDDQFSVERPDGSNFTLKIRSTKLEDSAMYFCASSEASGGFQPQHFGDGTRLSIL.

The chain is built from TRBV11-2 and TRBJ1-1; weak D call: TRBD1 (6 bases). CDR3 size: 15 residues. Germline CDR1 reads SGHAT; CDR2 reads FQNNGV. The V end was cut by 5 bases, the J end by 1 base, with 14 bases between. In DNA, the CDR3 is TGTGCCAGCAGCCCAATGACAGGCCGGAACACTGAAGCTTTCTTT. It is translated as CASSPMTGRNTEAFF. Looking up the rest from reference TRBV11-2 and TRBJ1-1 gives the full variable domain: EAGVAQSPRYKIIEKRQSVAFWCNPISGHATLYWYQQILGQGPKLLIQFQNNGVVDDSQLPKDRFSAERLKGVDSTLKIQPAKLEDSAVYLCASSPMTGRNTEAFFGQGTRLTVV.

The chain joins TRBV20-1 to TRBJ1-3, with 11 bases matching TRBD1. The germline CDR1 and CDR2 sequences are DFQATT and SNEGSKA (reference sequence). There are 14 residues in the CDR3. V lost 6 bases to trimming and J lost 2 bases; unmatched junction nucleotides: 3. The CDR3 DNA is TGCAGTGCCAAGGGACAGGGGGCTGGAAACACCATATATTTT. Translated, it gives CSAKGQGAGNTIYF.

In its sample, this clonotype was seen many times. The CDR3 region is CATSDFGSTDTQYF. The CDR3 bases are TGTGCCACCAGTGATTTTGGTTCTACAGATACGCAGTATTTT. The genes are TRBV24-1 and TRBJ2-3; D unclear. CDR3 length: 14 residues. The V gene lost 1 base and the J gene lost 3 bases, with 7 bases spanning the gap. Germline-derived CDR1 and CDR2 are KGHDR and SFDVKD.

The J gene is TRBJ2-3, the V gene TRBV7-6, with 11 bases identical to TRBD2. V lost 5 bases and J lost 2; bases outside the gene matches: 6. This CDR3 has 16 residues. CDR1 SGHVS and CDR2 FNYEAQ come from the germline V gene. CDR3 in amino acids: CASSHGTSGTTDTQYF. For the CDR3, the DNA is TGTGCCAGCAGCCACGGGACTAGCGGTACCACAGATACGCAGTATTTT.

This clonotype has a handful of counts. V is TRBV5-1 and J is TRBJ2-2, with TRBD1 matching over 8 bases. This CDR3 is 16 amino acids long. Per the germline V gene, CDR1 is SGHRS and CDR2 is YFSETQ. The V gene end was trimmed by 0 bases and the J gene end by 7 bases; junction bases not matched to a gene: 8. The CDR3 DNA reads TGCGCCAGCAGCTTGGCCCAGGGGGCGATAGGCGGGGAGCTGTTTTTT. Residues: CASSLAQGAIGGELFF. Using reference TRBV5-1 and TRBJ2-2 for the parts outside the CDR3, the full variable domain is KAGVTQTPRYLIKTRGQQVTLSCSPISGHRSVSWYQQTPGQGLQFLFEYFSETQRNKGNFPGRFSGRQFSNSRSEMNVSTLELGDSALYLCASSLAQGAIGGELFFGEGSRLTVL.

This clonotype was observed at least ten times. This rearrangement joins TRBV5-5 to TRBJ1-4; TRBD1 agrees at 8 bases. V shed 4 bases and J 8 bases; nucleotides not matched to a gene: 7. This CDR3 has 14 residues. Germline CDR1 reads SGHKS; CDR2 reads YYEKEE (reference sequence). CDR3: CASSTGQGGEKLFF. The CDR3 nucleotides read TGTGCCAGCAGCACTGGACAGGGAGGGGAAAAACTGTTTTTT.

The chain couples TRBV2 to TRBJ2-3; 8 bases fit TRBD1. CDR1 SNHLY and CDR2 FYNNEI come from the germline V gene. Unmatched junction bases numbered 17, after V lost 6 bases and J lost 0 bases. The CDR3 spans 19 residues. CDR3 sequence (DNA): TGTGCCAGCAGCGGACAGGGCACCGTGCCCGGAAAAAGCACAGATACGCAGTATTTT. Encoded protein: CASSGQGTVPGKSTDTQYF.

The chain recombines TRBV7-2 with TRBJ2-7; a weak D match, TRBD1 (6 bases). Germline-derived CDR1 and CDR2 are SGHTA and FQGNSA. This CDR3 is 14 amino acids long. V was cut by 1 base and J by 6 bases, with 13 bases left in between. The CDR3 DNA reads as TGTGCCAGCAGCTTAGGGGAAACCAGGGGCGAGCAGTACTTC. Residues: CASSLGETRGEQYF.

The chain is built from TRBV6-1 and TRBJ1-2; no reliable D call. Germline values: CDR1 MNHNS, CDR2 SASEGT. The V and J ends lost 0 bases and 6 bases respectively, with 11 bases between them. The CDR3 totals 14 residues. The CDR3 spells CASSEAWGSDGYTF. CDR3 DNA: TGTGCCAGCAGTGAAGCGTGGGGATCGGATGGCTACACCTTC.

This clonotype was detected only a few times. The chain couples TRBV5-1 to TRBJ2-5, with D perhaps TRBD2 (6 bases). Trimming stripped 7 bases from V and 5 bases from J, with 12 bases between. CDR3 length: 12 amino acids. CDR1 SGHRS and CDR2 YFSETQ come from the germline V gene. This chain's CDR3 is CASRGIGETQYF. CDR3 nucleotides: TGCGCCAGCCGGGGGATTGGGGAGACCCAGTACTTC.